Shown below are 18 T cell receptor beta chains from a single sample sequenced in a study of CD8+ T cells in alopecia areata. RNA, once extracted, was reverse transcribed into cDNA for use as the sequencing template. TCRdb keeps only in-frame clones here, not all; method: immunoSEQ multiplex PCR. Here the sample spans 7,000 or so clones, 64% being singletons. Described treatment: oral pan-JAK inhibitor, 5-10 mg twice daily. Both peripheral blood and punch biopsies of lesional scalp skin were obtained from patients who had alopecia areata. Specimen: skin, collected at week 4, from a patient treated with tofacitinib. Source of these receptors: a human donor with alopecia areata.

This clone occurred a few times. CDR3 loop: CASSLELGARTREYNEQFF. The DNA for the CDR3 is TGTGCCAGCAGCCTGGAGCTAGGGGCTCGTACGCGCGAGTACAATGAGCAGTTCTTC. The V and J genes are TRBV7-9 and TRBJ2-1, with D maybe TRBD1 (5 bases). Germline assignment: CDR1 SEHNR and CDR2 FQNEAQ (reference sequence). There are 19 residues in the CDR3. V was trimmed by 5 bases and J by 4 bases, leaving 27 bases between them.

In its sample, this clone was seen a few times. The CDR3 is CASSAYQGTGELFF. The CDR3 DNA reads as TGCGCCAGCAGCGCATACCAGGGAACCGGGGAGCTGTTTTTT. The chain combines TRBV5-1 with TRBJ2-2, with TRBD1 as a possible D gene (5 bases). This CDR3 region has 14 residues. The germline gives CDR1 SGHRS, CDR2 YFSETQ. V was cut by 4 bases and J by 5 bases, with 12 bases left in between.

The rearrangement uses TRBV28 and TRBJ2-1; 9 bases are shared with TRBD2. With 7 bases clipped from V and 9 bases from J, the junction kept 13 bases outside the gene matches. The length of the CDR3 is 15 residues. In germline, CDR1 is MDHEN, CDR2 SYDVKM. The CDR3 region is CASTNGASGTIEQFF. The CDR3, as DNA: TGTGCCAGCACCAATGGGGCTAGCGGGACCATTGAGCAGTTCTTC.

The genes are TRBV11-2 and TRBJ2-4, with D perhaps assigned TRBD1 or TRBD2 (6 bases each). The length of the CDR3 is 14 residues. Trimming cost V 1 base and J 5 bases, with 9 bases left between them. The germline gives CDR1 SGHAT, CDR2 FQNNGV. The CDR3 sequence is CASSLAGGQNIQYF. The CDR3 DNA follows: TGTGCCAGCAGCTTAGCTGGGGGGCAAAACATTCAGTACTTC.

The chain couples TRBV18 to TRBJ2-7, with D tentatively TRBD2 (7 bases). Trimming removed 3 bases at V and 0 bases at J, with 27 bases between. This CDR3 is 20 amino acids long. The germline CDR1 and CDR2 sequences are KGHSH and LQKENI. The CDR3 nucleotides read TGTGCCAGCTCACCTTTGGGGGGGGCCGTACGAGCGGGACCCTCCTACGAGCAGTACTTC. Its translation: CASSPLGGAVRAGPSYEQYF. The full variable domain, completed using reference TRBV18 and TRBJ2-7, is NAGVMQNPRHLVRRRGQEARLRCSPMKGHSHVYWYRQLPEEGLKFMVYLQKENIIDESGMPKERFSAEFPKEGPSILRIQQVVRGDSAAYFCASSPLGGAVRAGPSYEQYFGPGTRLTVT.

This clone came up once. J is TRBJ1-1 and V is TRBV14; no firm D call. CDR1 and CDR2 from the germline V gene are SGHDN and FVKESK. With 5 bases removed from V and 3 bases from J, the gap between germline ends came to 13 bases. CDR3 length equals 14 residues. CDR3: CASSAGLRDTEAFF. CDR3 DNA: TGTGCCAGCAGCGCGGGCCTTCGAGACACTGAAGCTTTCTTT.

This clone was seen only once. The rearrangement uses TRBV5-1 and TRBJ2-1; 9 bases fit TRBD2. This CDR3 region has 16 residues. CDR1 SGHRS and CDR2 YFSETQ come from the germline V gene. V was clipped by 3 bases and J by 2 bases; unmatched bases: 6. The CDR3 here is CASSSSAGGTYNEQFF. The CDR3 region has the DNA TGCGCCAGCAGCTCTTCAGCGGGAGGAACCTACAATGAGCAGTTCTTC.

The chain combines TRBV4-3 with TRBJ1-4; D ambiguous. Trimming cost V 2 bases and J 4 bases, with 8 bases left between them. The CDR3 extends over 14 amino acids. Per germline, CDR1 LGHNA and CDR2 YSLEER. CDR3 protein: CASSQSRSNEKLFF. The CDR3 DNA reads TGCGCCAGCAGCCAATCCAGGAGTAATGAAAAACTGTTTTTT.

This clone was observed a single time. V and J are TRBV28 and TRBJ2-1; D ambiguous. V was clipped by 3 bases and J by 8 bases, with 14 bases between them. The CDR3 has 14 amino acids. Germline V CDR1 and CDR2: MDHEN, SYDVKM. The CDR3: CASSFGLGWDEQFF. CDR3 DNA sequence: TGTGCCAGCAGTTTTGGGTTAGGGTGGGATGAGCAGTTCTTC.

This chain joins TRBV4-1 and TRBJ2-3; 10 nucleotides match TRBD2. Trimming took 7 bases from V and 1 from J; bases not matched to a gene: 20. The CDR3 is 20 amino acids. Germline CDR1 and CDR2: MGHRA and YSYEKL. As DNA, the CDR3 is TGCGCCAGCACCGCAAAGGGGGGCGCAGCGGGGGGGCCTGGCACAGATACGCAGTATTTT. As protein: CASTAKGGAAGGPGTDTQYF.

The chain is built from TRBV10-1 and TRBJ1-5; D is unclear. The CDR3 has 15 residues. CDR1 and CDR2 from the germline V gene are WNHNN and SYGVQD (reference sequence). CDR3 nucleotides: TGCGATCTGGACGGAAAAGTTGATAGCAATCAGCCCCAGCATTTT. It encodes CDLDGKVDSNQPQHF.

The chain is built from TRBV10-3 and TRBJ1-2; D unresolved. Germline loops: CDR1 ENHRY, CDR2 SYGVKD. V was trimmed by 3 bases and J by 3 bases, leaving 5 bases between them. The CDR3 consists of 12 residues. This chain's CDR3 is CAISDSYYGYTF. CDR3 in DNA: TGTGCCATCAGTGACAGCTACTATGGCTACACCTTC.

The rearrangement joins TRBV5-5 to TRBJ2-1, with D unresolved. This CDR3 is built from 15 residues. Germline V gene sequence: CDR1 SGHKS, CDR2 YYEKEE (reference sequence). Trimming left V 5 bases short and J 0 bases short, with 12 bases between. CDR3 DNA: TGTGCCAGCAGATCGACTGTTAGCTCCTACAATGAGCAGTTCTTC. Translated, it gives CASRSTVSSYNEQFF.

Remarks on this clone: Other DNA sequences from this sample encode an identical CDR3 as well. The chain is built from TRBV6-4 and TRBJ2-3; D possibly uses TRBD1 or TRBD2 (5 bases each). V lost 6 bases and J lost 5, with 15 bases in between. Germline CDR1 reads MRHNA; CDR2 reads SNTAGT. This CDR3 spans 14 amino acids. The DNA of the CDR3 is TGTGCCAGCAGCGTTGGGACGGACGGAGATACGCAGTATTTT. It encodes CASSVGTDGDTQYF.

This clone was found a few times. The chain links TRBV28 to TRBJ1-4; the match to TRBD1 covers 8 bases. The CDR3 is made up of 15 amino acids. CDR1 and CDR2 (germline): MDHEN, SYDVKM. Germline trimming cut 0 bases from V and 9 bases from J; bases unmatched to any gene: 6. This chain's CDR3 is CASSLWDRVGQKLFF. In DNA, the CDR3 is TGTGCCAGCAGTTTATGGGACAGGGTTGGGCAAAAACTGTTTTTT.

The rearrangement joins TRBV7-9 to TRBJ2-3; 9 bases align to TRBD2. Germline CDR1 SEHNR, CDR2 FQNEAQ (reference sequence). The CDR3 covers 18 residues. J gave up 5 bases and V 4 bases, and 16 bases lay outside the gene matches. This CDR3 is CASSSPTSGYEVGDTQYF. In DNA form, the CDR3 reads TGTGCCAGCAGCTCACCGACTAGCGGCTACGAAGTGGGAGATACGCAGTATTTT. The full variable domain, with the rest looked up from reference TRBV7-9 and TRBJ2-3, is DTGVSQNPRHKITKRGQNVTFRCDPISEHNRLYWYRQTLGQGPEFLTYFQNEAQLEKSRLLSDRFSAERPKGSFSTLEIQRTEQGDSAMYLCASSSPTSGYEVGDTQYFGPGTRLTVL.

This clone was recorded only once. The J gene is TRBJ2-7, the V gene TRBV5-1; tentative D call: TRBD2 (6 bases). This CDR3 region has 14 residues. V dropped 7 bases and J dropped 4 bases, with 18 bases sitting between them. In germline, CDR1 is SGHRS, CDR2 YFSETQ. CDR3: CASRRDSGAYEQYF. Here the CDR3 DNA reads TGCGCCAGCCGACGGGACTCCGGGGCTTACGAGCAGTACTTC.

V usage is TRBV4-3 and J usage is TRBJ2-2, with D unresolved. Germline CDR1 LGHNA, CDR2 YSLEER. The ends were cut back, 0 bases at V and 6 bases at J, with 5 bases in the middle. The CDR3 totals 13 residues. CDR3 nucleotide sequence: TGCGCCAGCAGCCAAGATTGGGCCGGGGAGCTGTTTTTT. Protein: CASSQDWAGELFF.